The source of this T cell receptor (beta chain) is a study of blood T cell repertoires in COVID-19. Across the study: T cells, B-cell-depleted T cells, or PBMCs provided the cDNA or gDNA that served as material.

Seattle's cohort entered during active infection and was followed longitudinally. The data were produced by immunoSEQ multiplex PCR, yet TCRdb's version contains in-frame clones alone and is incomplete. The data hold 310,000 or so clones, with 91% observed a single time. Trimming removed 5 bases at V and 1 base at J, with 15 bases between. The CDR3 consists of 15 residues. Germline CDR1 and CDR2: SGHTA and FQGNSA. The genes are TRBV7-2 and TRBJ2-7; D gene uncertain. The source material was peripheral blood. This receptor was identified in a woman in her 30s with COVID-19, enrolled during active disease. CDR3 in DNA: TGTGCCAGCAGCCCCTCCCCAACAGCTTCCTACGAGCAGTACTTC. This gives the protein CASSPSPTASYEQYF.